This record covers a single T cell receptor beta chain. A much larger clone is a single base away; this may be a read error. CDR3 size: 14 residues. Germline V gene sequence: CDR1 MDHEN, CDR2 SYDVKM. Molecular barcoded adaptors covering alpha/delta and beta/gamma chains were used on about 0.4 ug RNA. TCRdb reprocessed the reads via MiXCR and lists one record per CDR3 protein. The sample holds over 45,000 distinct CDR3 sequences, roughly 20% seen once. This sample was included in a study of read filtering for tumor transcriptome and immune sequencing. Sampling of bone marrow took place during active disease in every patient.

Sequencing was done on a sample of a population of CD138-negative cells sorted from bone marrow. This clonotype was obtained from a donor aged 40 or over with multiple myeloma. The chain is built from TRBV28 and TRBJ2-6; D is unclear. In DNA form, the CDR3 reads TGTGCCGGCAGTGAGTCCGGTGGGGCCAACGTCCTGACTTTC. Translating gives CAGSESGGANVLTF.